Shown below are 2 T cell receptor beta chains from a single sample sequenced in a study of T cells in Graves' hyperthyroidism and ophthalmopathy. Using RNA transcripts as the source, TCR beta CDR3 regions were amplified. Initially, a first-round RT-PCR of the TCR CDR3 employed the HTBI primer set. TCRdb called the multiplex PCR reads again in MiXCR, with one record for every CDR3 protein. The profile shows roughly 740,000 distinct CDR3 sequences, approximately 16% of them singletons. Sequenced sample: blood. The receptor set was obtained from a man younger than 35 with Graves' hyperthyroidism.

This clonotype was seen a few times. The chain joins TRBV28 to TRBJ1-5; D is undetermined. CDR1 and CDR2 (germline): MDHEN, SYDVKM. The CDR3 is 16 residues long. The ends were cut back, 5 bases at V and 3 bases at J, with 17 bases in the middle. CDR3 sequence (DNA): TGTGCCAGCAGTCCCAGACGGTCCGTAAACAATCAGCCCCAGCATTTT. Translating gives CASSPRRSVNNQPQHF.

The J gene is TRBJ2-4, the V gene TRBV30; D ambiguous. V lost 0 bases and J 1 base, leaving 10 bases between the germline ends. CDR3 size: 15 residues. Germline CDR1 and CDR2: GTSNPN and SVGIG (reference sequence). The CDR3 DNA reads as TGTGCCTGGAGTGTGACTGTAGGGGCCAAAAACATTCAGTACTTC. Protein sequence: CAWSVTVGAKNIQYF.